The TCR beta chain under discussion was sequenced for a study of T-cell reconstitution after alpha-beta-depleted transplantation in children. Findings and limits, study-wide: Most T-cell counts and diversity one year after the transplant came from T cells that were newly produced. Some patients owed their high day-60 TCRbeta diversity to surviving recipient T cells and thymic progenitors. By about two months after transplant, alpha-beta T cells reportedly arose from several hundred graft clones that had expanded.

The V end lost 2 bases, the J end lost 6 bases, and 7 bases lay between the germline ends. The CDR3 is made up of 12 amino acids. Germline V CDR1 and CDR2: SGHTA, FQGNSA. At least ten counts were recorded for this clonotype. The antigen is unknown. During its preparation, the TCRbeta library received unique molecular identifiers. From the PCR reads, TCRdb called clonotypes with MiXCR, one entry per CDR3 protein. The profile covers around 270,000 distinct CDR3 sequences, with roughly a tenth appearing a single time and less than 9% taken by the ten largest. The receptor comes from a boy in the first two years of life with acute myeloid leukemia, due to receive a stem cell transplant. The V gene is TRBV7-2, the J gene TRBJ1-2; D ambiguous. This material consisted of PBMCs, taken before TCRalphabeta/CD19-depleted stem cell transplant. CDR3 in amino acids: CASSLIHHGYTF. As DNA, the CDR3 is TGTGCCAGCAGCTTAATCCACCATGGCTACACCTTC.